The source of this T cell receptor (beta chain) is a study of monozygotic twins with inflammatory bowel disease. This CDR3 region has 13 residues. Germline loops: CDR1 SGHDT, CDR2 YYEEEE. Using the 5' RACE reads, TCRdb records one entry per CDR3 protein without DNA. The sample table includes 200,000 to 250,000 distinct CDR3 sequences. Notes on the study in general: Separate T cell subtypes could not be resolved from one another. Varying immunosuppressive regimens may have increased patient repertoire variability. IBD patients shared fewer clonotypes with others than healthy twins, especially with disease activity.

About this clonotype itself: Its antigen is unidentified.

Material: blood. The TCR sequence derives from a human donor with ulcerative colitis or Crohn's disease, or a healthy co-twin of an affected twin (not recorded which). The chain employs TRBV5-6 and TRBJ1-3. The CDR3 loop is CASSSPGGNTIYF.